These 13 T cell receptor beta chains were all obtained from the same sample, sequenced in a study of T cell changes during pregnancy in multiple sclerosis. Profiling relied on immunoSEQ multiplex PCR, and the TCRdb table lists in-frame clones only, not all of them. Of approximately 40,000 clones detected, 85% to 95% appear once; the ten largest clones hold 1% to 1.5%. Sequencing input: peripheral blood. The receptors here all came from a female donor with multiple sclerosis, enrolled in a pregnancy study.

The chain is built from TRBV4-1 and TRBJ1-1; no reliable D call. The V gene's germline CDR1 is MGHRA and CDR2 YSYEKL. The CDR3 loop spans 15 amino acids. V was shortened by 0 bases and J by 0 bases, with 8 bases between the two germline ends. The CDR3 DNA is TGCGCCAGCAGCCAAGATGAGGGCATGAACACTGAAGCTTTCTTT. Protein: CASSQDEGMNTEAFF.

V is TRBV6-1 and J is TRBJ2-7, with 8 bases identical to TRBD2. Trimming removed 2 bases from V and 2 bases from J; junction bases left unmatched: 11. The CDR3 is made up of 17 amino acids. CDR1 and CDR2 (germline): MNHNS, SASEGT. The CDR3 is CASSELPRGETTYEQYF. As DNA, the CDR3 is TGTGCCAGCAGTGAACTCCCGCGGGGGGAGACTACCTACGAGCAGTACTTC.

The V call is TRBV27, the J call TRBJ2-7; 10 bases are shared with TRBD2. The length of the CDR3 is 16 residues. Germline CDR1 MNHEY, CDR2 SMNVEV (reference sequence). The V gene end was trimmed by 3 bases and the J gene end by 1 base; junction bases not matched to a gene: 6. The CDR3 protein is CASSLLAGATSYEQYF. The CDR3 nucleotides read TGTGCCAGCAGTTTGCTAGCGGGAGCCACTTCCTACGAGCAGTACTTC.

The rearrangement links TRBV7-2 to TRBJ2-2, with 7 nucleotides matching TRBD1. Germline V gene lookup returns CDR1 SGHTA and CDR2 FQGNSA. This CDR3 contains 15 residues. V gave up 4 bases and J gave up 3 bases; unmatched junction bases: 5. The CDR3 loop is CASSSTGVDTGELFF. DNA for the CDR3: TGTGCCAGCAGCTCCACAGGGGTGGACACCGGGGAGCTGTTTTTT.

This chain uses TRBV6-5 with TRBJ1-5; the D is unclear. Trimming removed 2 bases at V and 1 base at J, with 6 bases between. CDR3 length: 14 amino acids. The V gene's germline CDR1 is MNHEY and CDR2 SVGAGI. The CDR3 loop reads CASSYGWSNQPQHF. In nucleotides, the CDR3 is TGTGCCAGCAGTTACGGTTGGAGCAATCAGCCCCAGCATTTT.

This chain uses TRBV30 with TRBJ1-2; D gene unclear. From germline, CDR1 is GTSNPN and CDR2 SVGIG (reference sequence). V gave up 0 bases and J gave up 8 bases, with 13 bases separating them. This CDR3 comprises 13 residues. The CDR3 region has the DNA TGTGCCTGGAGTGTACTGGCAGGTCGCGGCTACACCTTC. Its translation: CAWSVLAGRGYTF.

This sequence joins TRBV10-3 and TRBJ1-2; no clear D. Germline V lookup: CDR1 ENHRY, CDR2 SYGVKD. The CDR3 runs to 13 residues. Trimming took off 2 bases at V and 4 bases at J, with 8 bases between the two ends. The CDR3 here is CAISEPGLYGYTF. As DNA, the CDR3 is TGTGCCATCAGTGAGCCTGGACTCTATGGCTACACCTTC.

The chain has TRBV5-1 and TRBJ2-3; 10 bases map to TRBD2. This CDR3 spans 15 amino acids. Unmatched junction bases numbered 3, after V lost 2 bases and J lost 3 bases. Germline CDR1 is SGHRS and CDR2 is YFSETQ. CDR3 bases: TGCGCCAGCAGCTTCCCAGCGGGAGGGACAGATACGCAGTATTTT. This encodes CASSFPAGGTDTQYF.

CDR3 DNA: TGTGCCAGCAGCCCCAGAGGAGCGGGAGACGACGATGAGCAGTTCTTC. Its translation: CASSPRGAGDDDEQFF. The chain couples TRBV5-8 to TRBJ2-1, with 8 bases lining up with TRBD2. The CDR3 has 16 amino acids. Germline CDR1 and CDR2: SGHTS and YDEGEE. With V trimmed by 4 bases and J by 8 bases, 14 bases remained unmatched. Variable domain in full (rest from reference TRBV5-8 and TRBJ2-1): EAGVTQSPTHLIKTRGQQATLRCSPISGHTSVYWYQQALGLGLQFLLWYDEGEERNRGNFPPRFSGRQFPNYSSELNVNALELEDSALYLCASSPRGAGDDDEQFFGPGTRLTVL.

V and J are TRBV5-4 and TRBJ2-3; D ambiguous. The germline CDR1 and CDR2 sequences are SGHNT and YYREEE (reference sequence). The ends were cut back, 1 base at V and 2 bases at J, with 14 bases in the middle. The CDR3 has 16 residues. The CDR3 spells CASSLSIGVFTDTQYF. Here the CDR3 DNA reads TGTGCCAGCAGCTTGTCGATCGGAGTTTTCACAGATACGCAGTATTTT. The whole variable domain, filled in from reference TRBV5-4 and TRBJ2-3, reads ETGVTQSPTHLIKTRGQQVTLRCSSQSGHNTVSWYQQALGQGPQFIFQYYREEENGRGNFPPRFSGLQFPNYSSELNVNALELDDSALYLCASSLSIGVFTDTQYFGPGTRLTVL.

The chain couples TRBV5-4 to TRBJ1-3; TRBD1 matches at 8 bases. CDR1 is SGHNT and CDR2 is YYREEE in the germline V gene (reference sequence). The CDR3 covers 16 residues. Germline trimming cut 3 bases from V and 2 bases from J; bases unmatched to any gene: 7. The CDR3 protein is CASSSSLQGAGNTIYF. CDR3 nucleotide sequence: TGTGCCAGCAGCTCGTCGCTACAGGGGGCTGGAAACACCATATATTTT.

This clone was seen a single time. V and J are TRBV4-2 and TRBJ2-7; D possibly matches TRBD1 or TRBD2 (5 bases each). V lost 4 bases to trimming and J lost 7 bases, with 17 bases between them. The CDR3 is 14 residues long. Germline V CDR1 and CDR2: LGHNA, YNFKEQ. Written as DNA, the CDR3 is TGTGCCAGCAGCCCCGGGACGGCGGCTCGAGAGCAGTACTTC. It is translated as CASSPGTAAREQYF.

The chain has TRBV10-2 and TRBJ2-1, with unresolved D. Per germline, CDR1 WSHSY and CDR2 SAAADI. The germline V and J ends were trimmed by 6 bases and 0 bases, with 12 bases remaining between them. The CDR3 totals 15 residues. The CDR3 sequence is CASRASARSYNEQFF. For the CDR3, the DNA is TGCGCCAGCAGGGCCTCTGCCCGCTCCTACAATGAGCAGTTCTTC.